The clone carrying this TCR beta chain was detected a few times. Antigen unknown. Healthy Russian Caucasian donors spanned ages about 6 to 100 years. The data derive from a study of blood T cells in healthy people across ages. Study-wide results and limits: Per million T cells, the diversity of TCR beta decreased roughly linearly as age advanced. It was the long-lived donors that had more naive CD4+ cells and higher diversity than aged donors.

A second roughly 6 to 12 cycle PCR used barcoded and J-beta primers. Every single cDNA molecule received a tag from a template-switch adaptor with 12 random nucleotides. MiXCR was run by TCRdb on the 5' RACE reads, yielding one entry per CDR3 protein. The sample includes under 850,000 distinct CDR3 sequences, roughly 34% seen only once; the top ten take approximately 12%. Germline V CDR1 and CDR2: SGHDT, YYEEEE. This CDR3 is 13 amino acids long. V shed 3 bases and J shed 4 bases, with 8 bases lying between them. The origin of this receptor is a young man in good health. This chain uses TRBV5-6 with TRBJ2-1; D gene ambiguous. The material sequenced was blood. Here the CDR3 reads CASSSKRYNEQFF. CDR3 coding DNA: TGTGCCAGCAGCTCGAAGAGATACAATGAGCAGTTCTTC.